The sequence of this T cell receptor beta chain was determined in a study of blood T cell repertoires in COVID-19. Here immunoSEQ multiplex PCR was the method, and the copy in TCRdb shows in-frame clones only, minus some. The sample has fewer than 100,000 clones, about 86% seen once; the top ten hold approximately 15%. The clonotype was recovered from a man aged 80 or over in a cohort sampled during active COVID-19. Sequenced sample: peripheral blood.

Here the CDR3 reads CASSLVVGTGGKEQYF. The CDR3 DNA reads as TGCGCCAGCAGCTTGGTAGTCGGGACAGGGGGAAAGGAGCAGTACTTC. The chain employs TRBV5-1 and TRBJ2-7; 11 bases are shared with TRBD1. The CDR3 sequence is 16 residues long. Looked up from germline, CDR1 is SGHRS and CDR2 is YFSETQ. V was clipped by 0 bases and J by 7 bases; unmatched bases: 9.